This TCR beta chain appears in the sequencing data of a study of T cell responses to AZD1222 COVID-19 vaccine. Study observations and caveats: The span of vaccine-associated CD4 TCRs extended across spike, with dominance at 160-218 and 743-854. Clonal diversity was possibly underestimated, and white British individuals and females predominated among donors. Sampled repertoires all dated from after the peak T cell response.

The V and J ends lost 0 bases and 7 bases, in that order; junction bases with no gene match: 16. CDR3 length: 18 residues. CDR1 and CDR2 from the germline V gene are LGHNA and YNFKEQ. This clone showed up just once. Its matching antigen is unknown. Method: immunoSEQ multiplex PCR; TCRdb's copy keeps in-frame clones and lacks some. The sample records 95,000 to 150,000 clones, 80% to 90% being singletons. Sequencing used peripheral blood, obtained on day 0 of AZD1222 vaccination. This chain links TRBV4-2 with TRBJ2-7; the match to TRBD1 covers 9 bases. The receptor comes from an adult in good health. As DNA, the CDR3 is TGTGCCAGCAGCCAAGAGGGGTTCCTTAGGGACAGGGCAGTTGAGCAGTACTTC. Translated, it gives CASSQEGFLRDRAVEQYF.